Listed below are T cell receptor beta chains from one sample, sequenced in a study of blood T cell repertoires in COVID-19. Repertoires were generated with immunoSEQ multiplex PCR, while TCRdb's copy carries only in-frame clones and drops some. The sample holds approximately 210,000 clones, around 81% seen once. Sequenced sample: PBMCs or T cells enriched from blood (not recorded which). The receptor source for this set is a young man with acute COVID-19. Each CDR3 is given with its conserved first and last residue. D genes are given only for firm matches. A clone size is listed for some rows: how often the clone was seen (once, few, many), or a class if it is expanded.

j_gene: TRBJ1-1
v_gene: TRBV19
d_gene: NA
abundance: NA
len: 14
CDR3aa: CASSTKTGNTEAFF
CDR3nt: TGTGCCAGTAGTACCAAGACAGGGAACACTGAAGCTTTCTTT

j_gene: TRBJ2-1
v_gene: TRBV12-2
d_gene: NA
abundance: NA
len: 12
CDR3aa: CASRTGRNEQFF
CDR3nt: TGTGCAAGTCGCACAGGGAGAAATGAGCAGTTCTTC

j_gene: TRBJ2-7
v_gene: TRBV3-1/TRBV3-2
d_gene: TRBD2
abundance: few
len: 15
CDR3aa: CASSPTSGGKYEQYF
CDR3nt: TGTGCCAGCAGCCCTACTAGCGGGGGAAAATACGAGCAGTACTTC

j_gene: TRBJ1-6
v_gene: TRBV5-6
d_gene: TRBD1
abundance: once
len: 15
CDR3aa: CASSLWTGRNSPLHF
CDR3nt: TGTGCCAGCAGCCTTTGGACAGGGAGGAATTCACCCCTCCACTTT

j_gene: TRBJ1-2
v_gene: TRBV27
d_gene: NA
abundance: NA
len: 16
CDR3aa: CASSISPAGFNYGYTF
CDR3nt: TGTGCCAGCAGCATTTCCCCGGCAGGATTTAACTATGGCTACACCTTC

j_gene: TRBJ1-3
v_gene: TRBV4-1
d_gene: NA
abundance: NA
len: 15
CDR3aa: CASSQYMVWGNTIYF
CDR3nt: TGCGCCAGCAGCCAATACATGGTTTGGGGAAACACCATATATTTT

j_gene: TRBJ2-7
v_gene: TRBV7-3
d_gene: NA
abundance: NA
len: 13
CDR3aa: CASSLTLSSEQYF
CDR3nt: TGTGCCAGCAGCTTAACGTTGTCTAGCGAGCAGTACTTC

j_gene: TRBJ2-3
v_gene: TRBV5-1
d_gene: TRBD2
abundance: NA
len: 17
CDR3aa: CASSSSKLAGGPSTQYF
CDR3nt: TGCGCCAGCAGCTCATCAAAACTAGCGGGGGGGCCTTCTACGCAGTATTTT

j_gene: TRBJ2-5
v_gene: TRBV6-5
d_gene: NA
abundance: NA
len: 13
CDR3aa: CASSLNQGETQYF
CDR3nt: TGTGCCAGCAGTCTAAACCAGGGGGAGACCCAGTACTTC

j_gene: TRBJ2-1
v_gene: TRBV2
d_gene: TRBD2
abundance: NA
len: 14
CDR3aa: CARQRGSSYNEQFF
CDR3nt: TGTGCCAGGCAGCGGGGGAGCTCCTACAATGAGCAGTTCTTC

j_gene: TRBJ2-1
v_gene: TRBV27
d_gene: NA
abundance: once
len: 13
CDR3aa: CASSLSALNEQFF
CDR3nt: TGTGCCAGCAGTTTATCAGCGCTCAATGAGCAGTTCTTC

j_gene: TRBJ2-1
v_gene: TRBV7-9
d_gene: NA
abundance: NA
len: 12
CDR3aa: CASSFTGNEQFF
CDR3nt: TGTGCCAGCAGTTTTACAGGGAATGAGCAGTTCTTC

j_gene: TRBJ1-6
v_gene: TRBV27
d_gene: NA
abundance: NA
len: 15
CDR3aa: CASSLSSSYNSPLHF
CDR3nt: TGTGCCAGCAGTTTATCGAGCTCCTATAATTCACCCCTCCACTTT

j_gene: TRBJ1-2
v_gene: TRBV6-5
d_gene: NA
abundance: NA
len: 16
CDR3aa: CASSYWSRDRNYGYTF
CDR3nt: TGTGCCAGCAGTTACTGGTCCCGGGATCGTAACTATGGCTACACCTTC

j_gene: TRBJ2-1
v_gene: TRBV18
d_gene: TRBD2
abundance: NA
len: 16
CDR3aa: CASSPSGGATNNEQFF
CDR3nt: TGTGCCAGCTCACCGAGCGGGGGGGCCACGAACAATGAGCAGTTCTTC

j_gene: TRBJ1-3
v_gene: TRBV7-3
d_gene: NA
abundance: NA
len: 14
CDR3aa: CASSLTGGENTIYF
CDR3nt: TGTGCCAGCAGCTTAACCGGGGGAGAAAACACCATATATTTT

j_gene: TRBJ1-2
v_gene: TRBV12-3/TRBV12-4
d_gene: NA
abundance: NA
len: 13
CDR3aa: CASRLTGGVGYTF
CDR3nt: TGTGCCAGCAGGCTCACGGGGGGTGTCGGCTACACCTTC

j_gene: TRBJ1-1
v_gene: TRBV5-1
d_gene: NA
abundance: NA
len: 14
CDR3aa: CASSLSVLNTEAFF
CDR3nt: TGCGCCAGCAGCTTGTCCGTGTTGAACACTGAAGCTTTCTTT

j_gene: TRBJ2-7
v_gene: TRBV5-5
d_gene: TRBD1
abundance: NA
len: 18
CDR3aa: CASSPLHRDRVRGYEQYF
CDR3nt: TGTGCCAGCAGCCCACTCCACCGGGACAGGGTTAGGGGATACGAGCAGTACTTC

j_gene: TRBJ1-4
v_gene: TRBV5-1
d_gene: NA
abundance: NA
len: 14
CDR3aa: CASAEVTSNEKLFF
CDR3nt: TGCGCCAGCGCGGAGGTTACGTCTAATGAAAAACTGTTTTTT

j_gene: TRBJ2-7
v_gene: TRBV7-7
d_gene: TRBD1
abundance: NA
len: 14
CDR3aa: CASSQGQGPYEQYF
CDR3nt: TGTGCCAGCAGCCAGGGACAGGGGCCCTACGAGCAGTACTTC

j_gene: TRBJ2-7
v_gene: TRBV2
d_gene: TRBD1
abundance: NA
len: 15
CDR3aa: CASSENPGQGSEQYF
CDR3nt: TGTGCCAGCAGTGAGAACCCGGGACAGGGGAGCGAGCAGTACTTC

j_gene: TRBJ1-2
v_gene: TRBV9
d_gene: NA
abundance: NA
len: 13
CDR3aa: CASSVGGSYGYTF
CDR3nt: TGTGCCAGCAGCGTAGGCGGGTCTTATGGCTACACCTTC

j_gene: TRBJ1-1
v_gene: TRBV6-1
d_gene: TRBD1
abundance: NA
len: 19
CDR3aa: CASSELGGRGRLLNTEAFF
CDR3nt: TGTGCCAGCAGTGAACTAGGTGGCAGGGGGCGCTTGTTGAACACTGAAGCTTTCTTT

j_gene: TRBJ1-1
v_gene: TRBV6-1
d_gene: NA
abundance: NA
len: 13
CDR3aa: CASSESVPTEAFF
CDR3nt: TGTGCCAGCAGTGAATCGGTTCCAACTGAAGCTTTCTTT

j_gene: TRBJ1-1
v_gene: TRBV7-9
d_gene: NA
abundance: NA
len: 14
CDR3aa: CASSQTSMNTEAFF
CDR3nt: TGTGCCAGCAGCCAGACTTCAATGAACACTGAAGCTTTCTTT

j_gene: TRBJ1-2
v_gene: TRBV6-5
d_gene: NA
abundance: NA
len: 14
CDR3aa: CASTADSVGNGYTF
CDR3nt: TGTGCCAGCACTGCGGACTCGGTGGGCAATGGCTACACCTTC

j_gene: TRBJ1-5
v_gene: TRBV28
d_gene: NA
abundance: NA
len: 13
CDR3aa: CASSRGVEQPQHF
CDR3nt: TGTGCCAGCAGCAGGGGCGTAGAGCAGCCCCAGCATTTT

j_gene: TRBJ1-2
v_gene: TRBV15
d_gene: NA
abundance: many
len: 14
CDR3aa: CATSRMRERDGYTF
CDR3nt: TGTGCCACCAGCAGAATGCGGGAGCGGGATGGCTACACCTTC

j_gene: TRBJ2-1
v_gene: TRBV2
d_gene: TRBD2
abundance: NA
len: 15
CDR3aa: CASSGDSGSYNEQFF
CDR3nt: TGTGCCAGCAGTGGTGATAGCGGGTCTTACAATGAGCAGTTCTTC

j_gene: TRBJ1-2
v_gene: TRBV4-1
d_gene: TRBD1
abundance: once
len: 15
CDR3aa: CASKKAQGASYGYTF
CDR3nt: TGCGCCAGCAAGAAGGCCCAGGGGGCGTCCTATGGCTACACCTTC

j_gene: TRBJ1-2
v_gene: TRBV6-2/TRBV6-3
d_gene: TRBD1
abundance: NA
len: 16
CDR3aa: CASSHLAGGSYYGYTF
CDR3nt: TGTGCCAGCAGCCACCTCGCAGGGGGGTCTTACTATGGCTACACCTTC

j_gene: TRBJ1-1
v_gene: TRBV2
d_gene: TRBD1
abundance: once
len: 17
CDR3aa: CASSGDRGPFMNTEAFF
CDR3nt: TGTGCCAGCAGTGGGGACAGGGGGCCCTTCATGAACACTGAAGCTTTCTTT

j_gene: TRBJ2-3
v_gene: TRBV19
d_gene: TRBD2
abundance: NA
len: 17
CDR3aa: CASRRTSGGASTDTQYF
CDR3nt: TGTGCCAGTAGGCGGACTAGCGGGGGGGCTAGCACAGATACGCAGTATTTT

j_gene: TRBJ2-3
v_gene: TRBV6-4
d_gene: TRBD1
abundance: NA
len: 15
CDR3aa: CASSGQGTRTDTQYF
CDR3nt: TGTGCCAGCAGTGGACAGGGGACACGCACAGATACGCAGTATTTT

j_gene: TRBJ2-3
v_gene: TRBV2
d_gene: TRBD2
abundance: NA
len: 15
CDR3aa: CASSTSGSHTDTQYF
CDR3nt: TGTGCCAGCAGTACTAGCGGGTCCCACACAGATACGCAGTATTTT

j_gene: TRBJ2-1
v_gene: TRBV24-1
d_gene: NA
abundance: NA
len: 12
CDR3aa: CATSDLLNEQFF
CDR3nt: TGTGCCACCAGTGATCTCCTAAATGAGCAGTTCTTC

j_gene: TRBJ2-3
v_gene: TRBV7-2
d_gene: TRBD1
abundance: NA
len: 15
CDR3aa: CASSLAGTVTDTQYF
CDR3nt: TGTGCCAGCAGCTTAGCGGGGACAGTCACAGATACGCAGTATTTT

j_gene: TRBJ2-5
v_gene: TRBV28
d_gene: NA
abundance: NA
len: 14
CDR3aa: CASSLVGRQETQYF
CDR3nt: TGTGCCAGCAGTTTAGTGGGGCGCCAAGAGACCCAGTACTTC

j_gene: TRBJ2-7
v_gene: TRBV7-9
d_gene: NA
abundance: NA
len: 14
CDR3aa: CASSQGGGSYEQYF
CDR3nt: TGTGCCAGCAGCCAGGGGGGAGGCTCCTACGAGCAGTACTTC

j_gene: TRBJ2-7
v_gene: TRBV12-3/TRBV12-4
d_gene: NA
abundance: NA
len: 13
CDR3aa: CASRPGGSYEQYF
CDR3nt: TGTGCCAGCAGGCCAGGGGGGTCCTACGAGCAGTACTTC

j_gene: TRBJ2-3
v_gene: TRBV24-1
d_gene: NA
abundance: NA
len: 14
CDR3aa: CATSMAGSTDTQYF
CDR3nt: TGTGCCACCAGTATGGCGGGGAGCACAGATACGCAGTATTTT

j_gene: TRBJ2-2
v_gene: TRBV12-5
d_gene: NA
abundance: NA
len: 14
CDR3aa: CASGSRDVPGELFF
CDR3nt: TGTGCTAGTGGATCGCGGGACGTCCCCGGGGAGCTGTTTTTT

j_gene: TRBJ2-7
v_gene: TRBV9
d_gene: TRBD1
abundance: once
len: 15
CDR3aa: CASSGRTGATNEQYF
CDR3nt: TGTGCCAGCAGCGGGCGGACAGGGGCTACCAACGAGCAGTACTTC

j_gene: TRBJ1-6
v_gene: TRBV14
d_gene: TRBD1
abundance: few
len: 14
CDR3aa: CASSQRDSYSPLHF
CDR3nt: TGTGCCAGCAGCCAAAGGGACAGCTATTCACCCCTCCACTTT

j_gene: TRBJ1-1
v_gene: TRBV5-4
d_gene: TRBD1
abundance: NA
len: 14
CDR3aa: CASSVDRERTEAFF
CDR3nt: TGTGCCAGCAGCGTAGACAGGGAGCGGACTGAAGCTTTCTTT

j_gene: TRBJ2-2
v_gene: TRBV19
d_gene: TRBD1
abundance: NA
len: 15
CDR3aa: CASSRQGANTGELFF
CDR3nt: TGTGCCAGTAGTCGACAGGGGGCGAACACCGGGGAGCTGTTTTTT

j_gene: TRBJ1-2
v_gene: TRBV7-4
d_gene: NA
abundance: NA
len: 15
CDR3aa: CASSFLRQLWHGYTF
CDR3nt: TGTGCCAGCAGCTTTCTAAGACAACTTTGGCATGGCTACACCTTC

j_gene: TRBJ1-1
v_gene: TRBV9
d_gene: TRBD1
abundance: NA
len: 15
CDR3aa: CASSKITGVGTEAFF
CDR3nt: TGTGCCAGCAGCAAAATTACAGGGGTAGGCACTGAAGCTTTCTTT

j_gene: TRBJ1-1
v_gene: TRBV28
d_gene: NA
abundance: NA
len: 10
CDR3aa: CASIRTEAFF
CDR3nt: TGTGCCAGCATTCGGACTGAAGCTTTCTTT

j_gene: TRBJ2-2
v_gene: TRBV7-3
d_gene: NA
abundance: NA
len: 14
CDR3aa: CASSKAGNTGELFF
CDR3nt: TGTGCCAGCAGCAAGGCGGGGAACACCGGGGAGCTGTTTTTT